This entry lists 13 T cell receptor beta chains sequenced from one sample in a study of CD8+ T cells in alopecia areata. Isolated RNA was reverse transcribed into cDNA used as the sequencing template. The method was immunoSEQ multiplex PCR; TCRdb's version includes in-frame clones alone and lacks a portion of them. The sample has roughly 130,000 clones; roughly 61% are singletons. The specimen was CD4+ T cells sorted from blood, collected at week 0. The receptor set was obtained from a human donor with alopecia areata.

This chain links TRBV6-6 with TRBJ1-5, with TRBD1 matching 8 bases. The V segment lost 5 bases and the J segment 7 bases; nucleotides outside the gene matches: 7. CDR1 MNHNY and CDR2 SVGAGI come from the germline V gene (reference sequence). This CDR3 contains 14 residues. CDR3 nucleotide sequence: TGTGCCAGCAGTCCACAGGGGGGACACCAGCCCCAGCATTTT. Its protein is CASSPQGGHQPQHF.

The CDR3 sequence: CASSPGTEILTFF. The CDR3 DNA is TGTGCCAGCTCACCGGGGACAGAAATATTGACTTTCTTT. The V call is TRBV18, the J call TRBJ1-1; 7 positions agree with TRBD1. With V trimmed by 3 bases and J by 12 bases, 10 bases remained unmatched. CDR3 length equals 13 residues. The germline V gene encodes CDR1 KGHSH and CDR2 LQKENI.

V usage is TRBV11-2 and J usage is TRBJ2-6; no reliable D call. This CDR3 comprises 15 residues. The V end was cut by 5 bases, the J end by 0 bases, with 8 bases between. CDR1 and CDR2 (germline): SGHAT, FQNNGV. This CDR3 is CASSQPSSGANVLTF. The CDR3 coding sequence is TGTGCCAGCAGCCAGCCCAGCTCTGGGGCCAACGTCCTGACTTTC. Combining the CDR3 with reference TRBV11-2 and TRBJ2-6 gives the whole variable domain EAGVAQSPRYKIIEKRQSVAFWCNPISGHATLYWYQQILGQGPKLLIQFQNNGVVDDSQLPKDRFSAERLKGVDSTLKIQPAKLEDSAVYLCASSQPSSGANVLTFGAGSRLTVL.

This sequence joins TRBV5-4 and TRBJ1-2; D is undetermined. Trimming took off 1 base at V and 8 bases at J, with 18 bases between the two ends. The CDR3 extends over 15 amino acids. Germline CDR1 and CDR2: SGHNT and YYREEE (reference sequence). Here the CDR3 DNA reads TGTGCCAGCAGCTTGTCGGGGAACGGGCTTGAAGGCTACACCTTC. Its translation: CASSLSGNGLEGYTF.

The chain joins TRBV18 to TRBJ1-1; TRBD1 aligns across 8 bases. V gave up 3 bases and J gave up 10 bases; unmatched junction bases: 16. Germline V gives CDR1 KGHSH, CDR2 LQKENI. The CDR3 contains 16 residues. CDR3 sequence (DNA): TGTGCCAGCTCACCCCAGGGGGCGCTCCCGGGGGTTAGAGCTTTCTTT. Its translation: CASSPQGALPGVRAFF.

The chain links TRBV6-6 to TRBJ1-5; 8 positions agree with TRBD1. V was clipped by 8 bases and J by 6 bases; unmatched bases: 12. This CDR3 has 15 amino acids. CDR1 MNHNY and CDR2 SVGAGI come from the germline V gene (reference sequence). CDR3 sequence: CASVALPGGGQPQHF. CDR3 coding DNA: TGTGCCAGCGTGGCTCTTCCAGGGGGCGGTCAGCCCCAGCATTTT.

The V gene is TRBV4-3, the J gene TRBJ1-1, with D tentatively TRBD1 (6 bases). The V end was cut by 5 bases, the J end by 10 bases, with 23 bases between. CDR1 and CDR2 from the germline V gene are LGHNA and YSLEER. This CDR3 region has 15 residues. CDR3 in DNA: TGCGCCAGCAGCGACCGATTATCGGGGGCCTTCGGAGCTTTCTTT. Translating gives CASSDRLSGAFGAFF.

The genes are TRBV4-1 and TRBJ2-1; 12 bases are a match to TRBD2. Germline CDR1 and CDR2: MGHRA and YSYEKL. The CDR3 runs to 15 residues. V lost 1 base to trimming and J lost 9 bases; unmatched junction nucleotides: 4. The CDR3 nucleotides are TGCGCCAGCAGCCAAGGCGGACTAGCGGGAAGTGAGCAGTTCTTC. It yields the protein CASSQGGLAGSEQFF.

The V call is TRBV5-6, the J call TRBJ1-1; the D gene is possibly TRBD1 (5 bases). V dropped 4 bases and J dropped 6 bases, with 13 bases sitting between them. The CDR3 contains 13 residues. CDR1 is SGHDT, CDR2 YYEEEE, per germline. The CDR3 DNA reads TGTGCCAGCAGCATAGACAGAGGACCTGAAGCTTTCTTT. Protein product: CASSIDRGPEAFF.

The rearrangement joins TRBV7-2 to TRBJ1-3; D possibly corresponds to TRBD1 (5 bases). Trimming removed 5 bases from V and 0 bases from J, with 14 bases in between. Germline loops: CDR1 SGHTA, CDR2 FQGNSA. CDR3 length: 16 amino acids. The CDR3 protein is CASSPQGAGSGNTIYF. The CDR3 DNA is TGTGCCAGCAGCCCCCAAGGGGCAGGCTCTGGAAACACCATATATTTT.

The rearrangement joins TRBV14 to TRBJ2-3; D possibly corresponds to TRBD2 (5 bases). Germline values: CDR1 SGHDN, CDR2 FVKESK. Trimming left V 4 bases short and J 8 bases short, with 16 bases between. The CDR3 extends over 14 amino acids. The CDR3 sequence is CASSRSRAGGTQYF. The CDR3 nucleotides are TGTGCCAGCAGCCGGTCGCGGGCGGGCGGTACGCAGTATTTT.

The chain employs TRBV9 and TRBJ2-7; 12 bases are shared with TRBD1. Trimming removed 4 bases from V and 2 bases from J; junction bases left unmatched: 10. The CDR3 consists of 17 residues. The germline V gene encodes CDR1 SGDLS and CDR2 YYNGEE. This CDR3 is CASSPGTGGRPTYEQYF. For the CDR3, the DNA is TGTGCCAGCAGCCCAGGGACAGGGGGCCGTCCTACCTACGAGCAGTACTTC.

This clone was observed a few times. The CDR3 sequence is CAVSPGGRGNTIYF. CDR3 in DNA: TGTGCCGTTTCACCAGGGGGACGTGGAAACACCATATATTTT. The chain employs TRBV7-2 and TRBJ1-3; 7 nucleotides agree with TRBD1. Trimming removed 11 bases from V and 3 bases from J; junction bases left unmatched: 10. CDR1 is SGHTA and CDR2 is FQGNSA in the germline V gene. This CDR3 region has 14 residues. Combining the CDR3 with reference TRBV7-2 and TRBJ1-3 gives the whole variable domain GAGVSQSPSNKVTEKGKDVELRCDPISGHTALYWYRQSLGQGLEFLIYFQGNSAPDKSGLPSDRFSAERTGGSVSTLTIQRTQQEDSAVYLCAVSPGGRGNTIYFGEGSWLTVV.